The 25 T cell receptor beta chains below all came from one sample that was sequenced in a study of shared clonotypes between healthy human individuals. Produced via immunoSEQ multiplex PCR; TCRdb's table is partial and in-frame only. The table shows 1.5 million to 1.9 million clones, with 98% occurring only once. The material sequenced was naive CD4+ T cells sorted from blood. Subset indicated: CD45RA+ positively selected. These receptor sequences come from a man aged 25 to 40 in good health.

This rearrangement joins TRBV27 to TRBJ1-2; D call uncertain. V lost 1 base and J lost 3, with 9 bases in between. The CDR3 spans 14 residues. CDR1 MNHEY and CDR2 SMNVEV come from the germline V gene (reference sequence). The CDR3 loop is CASSLYPADYGYTF. The DNA of the CDR3 is TGTGCCAGCAGTTTATATCCGGCGGACTATGGCTACACCTTC.

The chain combines TRBV18 with TRBJ2-1; the D is unclear. The CDR3 length is 14 residues. CDR1 is KGHSH and CDR2 is LQKENI in the germline V gene. V lost 6 bases to trimming and J lost 4 bases, with 13 bases between them. The CDR3 protein is CASSPDEKYNEQFF. The DNA of the CDR3 is TGTGCCAGCTCCCCCGATGAGAAATACAATGAGCAGTTCTTC. Supplemented by reference TRBV18 and TRBJ2-1, the full variable domain reads NAGVMQNPRHLVRRRGQEARLRCSPMKGHSHVYWYRQLPEEGLKFMVYLQKENIIDESGMPKERFSAEFPKEGPSILRIQQVVRGDSAAYFCASSPDEKYNEQFFGPGTRLTVL.

The chain uses TRBV5-1 and TRBJ2-7, with no clear D. In germline, CDR1 is SGHRS, CDR2 YFSETQ. This CDR3 comprises 15 residues. V was clipped by 4 bases and J by 0 bases, with 14 bases between them. The CDR3 sequence: CASSPSAASSYEQYF. CDR3 bases: TGCGCCAGCAGCCCAAGCGCGGCGAGCTCCTACGAGCAGTACTTC.

This chain uses TRBV5-1 with TRBJ2-1, with D possibly being TRBD1 or TRBD2 (5 bases each). The CDR3 spans 14 residues. Germline V gives CDR1 SGHRS, CDR2 YFSETQ. The V end lost 0 bases, the J end lost 12 bases, and 16 bases lay between the germline ends. The CDR3 region is CASSLALAGDGQFF. The CDR3 coding sequence is TGCGCCAGCAGCTTGGCCCTCGCCGGGGACGGGCAGTTCTTC.

The chain couples TRBV5-4 to TRBJ2-3; 7 nucleotides line up with TRBD2. V was pared by 1 base and J by 5 bases, with 10 bases of the junction left unmatched. This CDR3 region has 16 residues. The germline V gene has CDR1 SGHNT and CDR2 YYREEE (reference sequence). In DNA, the CDR3 is TGTGCCAGCAGCTTGCGTCGCGGGAGTGAGGGAGATACGCAGTATTTT. This gives the protein CASSLRRGSEGDTQYF.

J is TRBJ2-7 and V is TRBV5-1; the match to TRBD2 covers 9 bases. The CDR3 length is 15 residues. J was trimmed by 3 bases and V by 6 bases; bases with no gene match: 10. Germline CDR1 reads SGHRS; CDR2 reads YFSETQ. Here the CDR3 DNA reads TGCGCCAGCAAAGTAGGGCTAGCGGGAAGCTACGAGCAGTACTTC. This encodes CASKVGLAGSYEQYF.

Of note for this clone: The sample has other DNA sequences that encode this CDR3 too. The chain has TRBV6-5 and TRBJ2-3; the D gene could be TRBD1 or TRBD2 (6 bases each). V lost 0 bases and J 2 bases, leaving 9 bases between the germline ends. Germline V gene sequence: CDR1 MNHEY, CDR2 SVGAGI. This CDR3 spans 15 amino acids. The CDR3 DNA reads as TGTGCCAGCAGTTACTCGGGGGGCCCCACAGATACGCAGTATTTT. This encodes CASSYSGGPTDTQYF.

The CDR3 protein is CASSEEYGYTF. As DNA, the CDR3 is TGTGCCAGCAGTGAAGAATATGGCTACACCTTC. V gene TRBV2 combines with J gene TRBJ1-2; D unresolved. The germline V gene encodes CDR1 SNHLY and CDR2 FYNNEI. V was shortened by 1 base and J by 5 bases, with 2 bases between the two germline ends. The CDR3 totals 11 residues.

The chain joins TRBV10-3 to TRBJ2-2; perhaps TRBD1 as D (5 bases). Germline values: CDR1 ENHRY, CDR2 SYGVKD. The CDR3 loop spans 14 amino acids. V lost 6 bases and J lost 3, with 11 bases in between. The CDR3 here is CAIRIQVDTGELFF. The CDR3 DNA is TGTGCCATCAGGATACAGGTGGACACCGGGGAGCTGTTTTTT.

The chain combines TRBV5-1 with TRBJ2-3; maybe TRBD1 (6 bases). The CDR3 totals 15 residues. Deletions cut 6 bases from V and 4 bases from J, with 18 bases between. Germline CDR1 is SGHRS and CDR2 is YFSETQ. The chain's CDR3 is CASTTSGVSADTQYF. The DNA for the CDR3 is TGCGCCAGCACAACCTCAGGGGTTAGCGCAGATACGCAGTATTTT.

J is TRBJ2-3 and V is TRBV6-5, with D perhaps being TRBD1 or TRBD2 (5 bases each). Germline-derived CDR1 and CDR2 are MNHEY and SVGAGI. The CDR3 sequence is 14 residues long. V lost 2 bases and J 2 bases, leaving 8 bases between the germline ends. The CDR3 is CASSYGTYTDTQYF. The CDR3 nucleotides are TGTGCCAGCAGTTACGGGACGTACACAGATACGCAGTATTTT.

This clone was recorded only once. The chain joins TRBV7-2 to TRBJ2-5; the D call may be TRBD1 or TRBD2 (5 bases each). V dropped 2 bases and J dropped 5 bases, with 18 bases sitting between them. The CDR3 extends over 16 amino acids. Germline loops: CDR1 SGHTA, CDR2 FQGNSA. This CDR3 reads CASSLKGRGGLETQYF. The CDR3 bases are TGTGCCAGCAGCTTAAAGGGACGCGGTGGGCTGGAGACCCAGTACTTC.

The chain links TRBV28 to TRBJ2-5; D call uncertain. Germline assignment: CDR1 MDHEN and CDR2 SYDVKM. This CDR3 comprises 15 residues. V gave up 7 bases and J gave up 6 bases, with 21 bases separating them. This CDR3 reads CASTSTGPRTQTQYF. CDR3 DNA: TGTGCCAGCACCTCCACCGGCCCCAGAACGCAGACCCAGTACTTC.

V is TRBV11-2 and J is TRBJ2-7; the D gene is possibly TRBD1 (8 bases). Per germline, CDR1 SGHAT and CDR2 FQNNGV. CDR3 size: 16 residues. V was shortened by 1 base and J by 2 bases, with 15 bases between the two germline ends. The DNA of the CDR3 is TGTGCCAGCAGCTTAGCGCGCGGGGGACAGGCCTACGAGCAGTACTTC. Amino acids: CASSLARGGQAYEQYF.

This chain joins TRBV7-8 and TRBJ2-3; possibly TRBD2 for D (7 bases). The V and J ends lost 5 bases and 2 bases respectively, with 17 bases between them. The CDR3 is made up of 16 amino acids. CDR1 and CDR2 (germline): SGHVS, FQNEAQ. In DNA form, the CDR3 reads TGTGCCAGCAGCCGGGGGGTCGGGGGGCTCACAGATACGCAGTATTTT. This sequence encodes CASSRGVGGLTDTQYF.

This chain links TRBV6-6 with TRBJ1-5; TRBD1 matches at 12 bases. With 2 bases clipped from V and 15 bases from J, the junction kept 8 bases outside the gene matches. Germline-derived CDR1 and CDR2 are MNHNY and SVGAGI (reference sequence). The CDR3 consists of 14 residues. This CDR3 reads CASSYGTGGHQLHF. The CDR3 DNA follows: TGTGCCAGCAGTTACGGGACAGGGGGCCACCAGCTGCATTTT.

J is TRBJ2-3 and V is TRBV15, with D hard to call. The V gene lost 1 base and the J gene lost 7 bases, with 15 bases spanning the gap. The CDR3 contains 15 residues. Germline-derived CDR1 and CDR2 are LNHNV and YYDKDF (reference sequence). The CDR3 DNA follows: TGTGCCACCAGCAGAGGTCCGGGTGAGACCAATACGCAGTATTTT. This gives the protein CATSRGPGETNTQYF.

The chain has TRBV11-2 and TRBJ2-3; 8 bases line up with TRBD1. The germline V gene has CDR1 SGHAT and CDR2 FQNNGV. This CDR3 spans 17 amino acids. V was pared by 5 bases and J by 4 bases, with 14 bases of the junction left unmatched. The CDR3 loop is CASSERIRGRGADTQYF. The CDR3 DNA is TGTGCCAGCAGCGAACGAATCAGGGGGCGTGGGGCAGATACGCAGTATTTT.

V usage is TRBV10-3 and J usage is TRBJ2-5; TRBD1 is a possible D gene (6 bases). Trimming pared 0 bases from V and 1 base from J, leaving 21 bases between. The germline V gene has CDR1 ENHRY and CDR2 SYGVKD. This CDR3 contains 19 residues. This chain's CDR3 is CAISESTGARGGLQETQYF. CDR3 in DNA: TGTGCCATCAGTGAGTCGACAGGCGCCAGGGGTGGCCTCCAAGAGACCCAGTACTTC.

The chain employs TRBV9 and TRBJ2-1; 13 nucleotides line up with TRBD2. V lost 0 bases to trimming and J lost 1 base; unmatched junction nucleotides: 7. The CDR3 contains 19 residues. Germline values: CDR1 SGDLS, CDR2 YYNGEE. CDR3 protein: CASSVVGLAGVVSYNEQFF. As DNA, the CDR3 is TGTGCCAGCAGCGTAGTCGGACTAGCGGGAGTCGTATCCTACAATGAGCAGTTCTTC.

The rearrangement joins TRBV9 to TRBJ2-1; D gene ambiguous. V lost 2 bases and J 4 bases, leaving 16 bases between the germline ends. Germline V gives CDR1 SGDLS, CDR2 YYNGEE. CDR3 length equals 16 residues. CDR3 residues: CASSVQGSVAYNEQFF. DNA for the CDR3: TGTGCCAGCAGCGTTCAAGGTTCAGTAGCTTACAATGAGCAGTTCTTC.

CDR3 nucleotide sequence: TGTGCCAGCAGCCGAGTCCCGGGACAGGGGTTTACGGTCCACGAGCAGTACTTC. It yields the protein CASSRVPGQGFTVHEQYF. The J gene is TRBJ2-7, the V gene TRBV7-9, with TRBD1 matching over 10 bases. Germline V gene sequence: CDR1 SEHNR, CDR2 FQNEAQ (reference sequence). The CDR3 sequence is 18 residues long. Trimming at V came to 5 bases and at J to 5 bases, leaving 18 bases not matched to a gene. Full variable domain (missing parts from reference TRBV7-9 and TRBJ2-7): DTGVSQNPRHKITKRGQNVTFRCDPISEHNRLYWYRQTLGQGPEFLTYFQNEAQLEKSRLLSDRFSAERPKGSFSTLEIQRTEQGDSAMYLCASSRVPGQGFTVHEQYFGPGTRLTVT.

V and J are TRBV5-4 and TRBJ2-5; 9 bases match TRBD1. Germline V gene data show CDR1 as SGHNT and CDR2 as YYREEE (reference sequence). After removal of 3 bases from V and 4 bases from J, the junction contained 7 bases not matched to a gene. The CDR3 is 15 residues long. The CDR3: CASSYGTGRGETQYF. CDR3 nucleotides: TGTGCCAGCAGCTACGGGACAGGGAGGGGAGAGACCCAGTACTTC.

This chain joins TRBV9 and TRBJ1-2; TRBD1 aligns across 10 bases. CDR3 size: 14 residues. The germline gives CDR1 SGDLS, CDR2 YYNGEE. V lost 4 bases to trimming and J lost 4 bases; unmatched junction nucleotides: 4. CDR3 protein: CASSRRTGGYGYTF. For the CDR3, the DNA is TGTGCCAGCAGCAGGCGGACAGGGGGCTATGGCTACACCTTC.

The V call is TRBV5-1, the J call TRBJ2-1, with 7 bases identical to TRBD2. Looked up from germline, CDR1 is SGHRS and CDR2 is YFSETQ. The trim removed 0 bases at V and 6 bases at J, leaving 12 bases unmatched. The CDR3 loop spans 17 amino acids. CDR3 nucleotide sequence: TGCGCCAGCAGCTTGGCAGGCCGGACGGGAGGATCCAATGAGCAGTTCTTC. Its protein is CASSLAGRTGGSNEQFF.